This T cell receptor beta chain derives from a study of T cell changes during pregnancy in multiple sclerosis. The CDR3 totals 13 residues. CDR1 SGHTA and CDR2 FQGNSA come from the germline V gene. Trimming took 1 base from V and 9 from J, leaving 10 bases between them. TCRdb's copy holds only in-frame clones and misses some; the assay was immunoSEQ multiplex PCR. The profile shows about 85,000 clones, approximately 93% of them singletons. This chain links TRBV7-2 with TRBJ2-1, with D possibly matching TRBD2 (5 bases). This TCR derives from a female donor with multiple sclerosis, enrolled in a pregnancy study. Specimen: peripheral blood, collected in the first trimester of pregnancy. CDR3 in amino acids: CASSLVSSSEQFF. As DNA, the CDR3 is TGTGCCAGCAGCTTAGTTTCTAGCAGTGAGCAGTTCTTC.